The entry below gives a single T cell receptor (beta chain) sequence along with its context. Antigen: not known. This specimen belongs to a study of T cell repertoires in cytomegalovirus infection. CDR3 size: 14 residues. Trimming left V 5 bases short and J 0 bases short, with 10 bases between. Per the germline V gene, CDR1 is MNHGY and CDR2 is SAAAGT. Each CDR3 protein is one row after TCRdb ran MiXCR on the reads. The sample yields nearly 700,000 distinct CDR3 sequences, 30% to 40% seen once. Study-wide results and limits: Ex vivo, HLA-C-restricted CMV-specific TCR beta clonotypes prevailed over the rest of the response. Cumulative public TCR beta family frequency identified carriers of CMV plus the relevant HLA.

The chain uses TRBV6-8 and TRBJ1-1; D remains ambiguous. This receptor was taken from a human donor in good health (CMV status not recorded). Some clones in this sample may be carry-over from other donors' samples. The material sequenced was cultured PBMCs, taken from culture after CMV antigen stimulation. The CDR3 reads CASSVRLLNTEAFF. The CDR3 DNA follows: TGTGCCAGCAGTGTTCGACTTTTGAACACTGAAGCTTTCTTT.